One and the same sample provided the 25 T cell receptor beta chains below, sequenced in a study of CD8 T cells in ankylosing spondylitis. TCRdb fed the 5' RACE reads into MiXCR, producing one record per CDR3 protein. The table records about 240,000 distinct CDR3 sequences, about 24% of them present only once. Specimen: blood, either unsorted or a sorted T cell fraction (not recorded which). The receptor set was obtained from a male donor with ankylosing spondylitis or in good health (not recorded which).

Ten or more counts support this clonotype. At one end, the junction sequence differs from germline, possibly due to a read error. The chain is built from TRBV20-1 and TRBJ2-5; TRBD2 matches 10 bases. The germline gives CDR1 DFQATT, CDR2 SNEGSKA (reference sequence). The CDR3 has 13 amino acids. The CDR3 DNA sequence: TGCAGTGCTAGCATGCTAGCGGGGGACCAGGGAGACTTC. It is translated as CSASMLAGDQGDF.

The chain is built from TRBV6-1 and TRBJ2-7, with 9 nucleotides matching TRBD1. Germline CDR1 MNHNS, CDR2 SASEGT. The CDR3 covers 15 residues. Trimming at V came to 6 bases and at J to 1 base, leaving 7 bases not matched to a gene. The CDR3 DNA is TGTGCCAGCAGGTCCACCGGGACAGGGTCCTACGAGCAGTACTTC. Its translation: CASRSTGTGSYEQYF.

This clonotype was detected many times. A junction boundary mismatches the germline segment, possibly from a read error. J is TRBJ2-5 and V is TRBV11-2; TRBD1 or TRBD2 may be the D gene (5 bases each). The CDR3 is made up of 13 amino acids. Germline loops: CDR1 SGHAT, CDR2 FQNNGV. In DNA form, the CDR3 reads TGCGCCAGCAGCTTAGGGACGGAAGAGACCCAGTACTTC. This encodes CASSLGTEETQYF.

Ten or more counts support this clonotype. This chain connects TRBV28 to TRBJ2-7; the match to TRBD1 covers 10 bases. J lost 4 bases, V lost 11 bases, and 5 bases had no gene match. In germline, CDR1 is MDHEN, CDR2 SYDVKM. CDR3 size: 12 residues. The CDR3 coding sequence is TGTGCCCTCGGGACAGGGGTTTACGAGCAGTACTTC. Translation: CALGTGVYEQYF.

The table lists this clonotype with a count of one. CDR3 sequence reads: CASSSGPVGNEQFF. Here the CDR3 DNA reads TGTGCCAGCAGCTCCGGCCCAGTTGGGAATGAGCAGTTCTTC. The chain employs TRBV5-5 and TRBJ2-1; D not resolved. Trimming removed 3 bases at V and 7 bases at J, with 14 bases between. The germline CDR1 and CDR2 sequences are SGHKS and YYEKEE (reference sequence). The CDR3 runs 14 residues. Full variable domain (outside the CDR3, taken from reference TRBV5-5 and TRBJ2-1): DAGVTQSPTHLIKTRGQQVTLRCSPISGHKSVSWYQQVLGQGPQFIFQYYEKEERGRGNFPDRFSARQFPNYSSELNVNALLLGDSALYLCASSSGPVGNEQFFGPGTRLTVL.

This clonotype was counted ten times or more. The V gene is TRBV12-3 or TRBV12-4, the J gene TRBJ1-2; 7 bases are shared with TRBD1. The CDR3 sequence is 15 residues long. Unmatched junction bases numbered 14, after V lost 4 bases and J lost 9 bases. This CDR3 is CASSSPGTARGRYTF. DNA of the CDR3: TGTGCCAGCAGTTCCCCCGGGACAGCACGCGGTCGCTACACCTTC.

This clonotype was recorded a few times. The genes are TRBV20-1 and TRBJ2-5; possibly TRBD2 for D (6 bases). The germline V and J ends were trimmed by 6 bases and 2 bases, with 13 bases remaining between them. This CDR3 comprises 13 residues. CDR1 DFQATT and CDR2 SNEGSKA come from the germline V gene (reference sequence). As DNA, the CDR3 is TGCAGTGCGATTGGAGGGGATCAAGAGACCCAGTACTTC. Its protein is CSAIGGDQETQYF.

This clonotype occurred many times. V usage is TRBV5-5 and J usage is TRBJ2-5, with TRBD1 as a possible D gene (6 bases). The CDR3 is 16 amino acids. V dropped 5 bases and J dropped 4 bases, with 21 bases sitting between them. Germline CDR1 and CDR2: SGHKS and YYEKEE (reference sequence). The chain's CDR3 is CASRPVYRVIGETQYF. CDR3 coding DNA: TGTGCCAGCAGACCCGTTTACAGGGTAATCGGAGAGACCCAGTACTTC.

This rearrangement joins TRBV2 to TRBJ2-3; 14 bases are a match to TRBD2. CDR1 SNHLY and CDR2 FYNNEI come from the germline V gene. The V gene end was trimmed by 5 bases and the J gene end by 6 bases; junction bases not matched to a gene: 4. The CDR3 has 15 amino acids. The CDR3 loop reads CASSRLAGGADTQYF. The CDR3 coding sequence is TGTGCCAGCAGTCGACTAGCGGGGGGGGCGGATACGCAGTATTTT.

This clonotype was counted many times. This sequence joins TRBV5-6 and TRBJ1-2; D not certain. Trimming took 3 bases from V and 4 from J, leaving 13 bases between them. The germline V gene has CDR1 SGHDT and CDR2 YYEEEE. This CDR3 is 14 amino acids long. CDR3 sequence (DNA): TGTGCCAGCAGCTCCCGGTGGGCCGTCTATGGCTACACCTTC. Translating gives CASSSRWAVYGYTF.

The V call is TRBV29-1, the J call TRBJ2-7; D is possibly TRBD1 (5 bases). Between the trimmed V and J ends, which lost 4 bases and 3 bases, there was a span of 10 bases. Germline CDR1 and CDR2: SQVTM and ANQGSEA. The length of the CDR3 is 12 residues. The CDR3 reads CSVAQVNYEQYF. The CDR3 nucleotides are TGCAGCGTTGCACAGGTCAACTACGAGCAGTACTTC.

This clonotype has at least ten counts. The V gene is TRBV20-1, the J gene TRBJ1-1, with no clear D. The germline V gene has CDR1 DFQATT and CDR2 SNEGSKA (reference sequence). V lost 1 base and J lost 0, with 6 bases in between. CDR3 size: 13 residues. Here the CDR3 DNA reads TGCAGTGCTAGAGTCAGGTTGAACACTGAAGCTTTCTTT. Translation gives CSARVRLNTEAFF.

This clonotype was recorded many times. V usage is TRBV29-1 and J usage is TRBJ1-4; D remains unclear. The V and J ends lost 1 base and 5 bases respectively, with 8 bases between them. Looked up from germline, CDR1 is SQVTM and CDR2 is ANQGSEA. The CDR3 loop spans 13 amino acids. CDR3 sequence (DNA): TGCAGCGTTGAAGGGCCAGAGAATGAAAAACTGTTTTTT. Translation: CSVEGPENEKLFF.

This sequence joins TRBV12-3 or TRBV12-4 and TRBJ2-3; perhaps TRBD2 as D (5 bases). Trimming removed 0 bases from V and 2 bases from J, with 12 bases in between. This CDR3 region has 16 residues. CDR3 sequence reads: CASSLAGGGATDTQYF. The CDR3 region has the DNA TGTGCCAGCAGTTTAGCCGGTGGAGGTGCCACAGATACGCAGTATTTT.

A few counts support this clonotype. V is TRBV10-3 and J is TRBJ2-7, with D tentatively TRBD1 (5 bases). Germline V lookup: CDR1 ENHRY, CDR2 SYGVKD. The V gene lost 10 bases and the J gene lost 3 bases, with 13 bases spanning the gap. There are 12 residues in the CDR3. The CDR3 here is CATSGLGYEQYF. The CDR3 DNA reads TGTGCCACCTCAGGGTTGGGCTACGAGCAGTACTTC.

The rearrangement uses TRBV4-1 and TRBJ2-5; 9 bases line up with TRBD1. Germline loops: CDR1 MGHRA, CDR2 YSYEKL. The trim removed 5 bases at V and 6 bases at J, leaving 4 bases unmatched. The CDR3 sequence is 13 residues long. CDR3 amino acids: CASSAGQGKTQYF. Written as DNA, the CDR3 is TGCGCCAGCAGCGCGGGACAGGGAAAGACCCAGTACTTC.

This clonotype was recorded at least ten times. The chain carries TRBV7-9 and TRBJ2-7, with TRBD2 as a possible D gene (6 bases). CDR1 SEHNR and CDR2 FQNEAQ come from the germline V gene (reference sequence). Trimming stripped 4 bases from V and 1 base from J, with 11 bases between. The CDR3 extends over 14 amino acids. The CDR3 DNA reads TGTGCCAGCAGCTCCCCGGGACTGTCCTACGAGCAGTACTTC. This encodes CASSSPGLSYEQYF.

This rearrangement joins TRBV10-3 to TRBJ2-3, with D possibly being TRBD1 (5 bases). V was clipped by 1 base and J by 5 bases, with 7 bases between them. This CDR3 has 13 residues. Germline-derived CDR1 and CDR2 are ENHRY and SYGVKD. CDR3: CAISEYQGDTQYF. The CDR3 nucleotides are TGTGCCATCAGTGAGTATCAGGGAGATACGCAGTATTTT.

Worth noting for this clonotype: A much more abundant neighbour one base away suggests this may be a read error. CDR3 nucleotides: TGTGCCATCAGTCCTCGGCGGGCCGCCATTTTTACAGATACGCAGTATTTT. As protein: CAISPRRAAIFTDTQYF. The J gene is TRBJ2-3, the V gene TRBV12-3 or TRBV12-4; a possible D gene is TRBD2 (5 bases). The CDR3 sequence is 17 residues long.

This clonotype has a handful of counts. The chain uses TRBV20-1 and TRBJ2-7; D is unresolved. CDR3 size: 14 residues. The V gene's germline CDR1 is DFQATT and CDR2 SNEGSKA (reference sequence). Between the trimmed V and J ends, which lost 1 base and 2 bases, there was a span of 12 bases. The CDR3 DNA is TGCAGTGCTAGAGTGTCGGCAGAGACCTACGAGCAGTACTTC. Its translation: CSARVSAETYEQYF.

This clonotype showed up many times. The chain recombines TRBV20-1 with TRBJ2-1; maybe TRBD2 (6 bases). The CDR3 runs 12 residues. V was trimmed by 6 bases and J by 7 bases, leaving 13 bases between them. From germline, CDR1 is DFQATT and CDR2 SNEGSKA (reference sequence). CDR3 amino acids: CSAEDSGNEQFF. The CDR3 DNA reads TGCAGTGCCGAGGATAGCGGTAATGAGCAGTTCTTC.

V gene TRBV20-1 combines with J gene TRBJ2-3, with 7 bases fitting TRBD1. The length of the CDR3 is 13 residues. The germline V gene has CDR1 DFQATT and CDR2 SNEGSKA (reference sequence). The J segment lost 2 bases and the V segment lost 6 bases, leaving 5 bases of the junction unmatched. CDR3 sequence: CSARTGFTDTQYF. The CDR3 nucleotides read TGCAGTGCCAGGACAGGATTCACAGATACGCAGTATTTT.

This clonotype was detected ten times or more. The chain recombines TRBV4-1 with TRBJ1-4; D perhaps matches TRBD1 (5 bases). The V gene lost 4 bases and the J gene lost 7 bases, with 10 bases spanning the gap. This CDR3 comprises 13 residues. CDR1 and CDR2 (germline): MGHRA, YSYEKL. CDR3 region: CASSLRQLEKLFF. DNA for the CDR3: TGCGCCAGCAGCCTCAGACAGCTTGAAAAACTGTTTTTT.

The chain joins TRBV24-1 to TRBJ2-3; D unclear. CDR3 size: 13 residues. Trimming left V 4 bases short and J 4 bases short, with 8 bases between. Germline assignment: CDR1 KGHDR and CDR2 SFDVKD. CDR3 amino acids: CATSEVIADTQYF. DNA for the CDR3: TGTGCCACCAGTGAAGTCATAGCAGATACGCAGTATTTT.

The chain is built from TRBV5-6 and TRBJ2-5; 8 nucleotides match TRBD1. V lost 3 bases and J lost 1; bases outside the gene matches: 8. The CDR3 consists of 16 residues. Germline CDR1 and CDR2: SGHDT and YYEEEE. CDR3 DNA sequence: TGTGCCAGCAGCTGGGGGACAGGCTCACTCCAAGAGACCCAGTACTTC. Translation: CASSWGTGSLQETQYF. Variable domain in full (rest from reference TRBV5-6 and TRBJ2-5): DAGVTQSPTHLIKTRGQQVTLRCSPKSGHDTVSWYQQALGQGPQFIFQYYEEEERQRGNFPDRFSGHQFPNYSSELNVNALLLGDSALYLCASSWGTGSLQETQYFGPGTRLLVL.